One sample yielded the 16 T cell receptor beta chains listed below, sequenced in a study of radiation and T cells in renal cell carcinoma. Stated time point: blood 4 weeks post-SBRT, at nephrectomy. Described treatment: 15 Gy SBRT to primary tumor, nephrectomy 4 weeks later. Profiling relied on immunoSEQ multiplex PCR, and the TCRdb table lists in-frame clones only, not all of them. The table records around 64,000 clones, roughly 80% of them present only once. The sequencing used blood, collected from a patient whose treatment included radiotherapy and nephrectomy. The receptors here all came from a man in his 60s with renal cell carcinoma.

This chain joins TRBV6-1 and TRBJ2-3; maybe TRBD2 (5 bases). This CDR3 contains 15 residues. V lost 5 bases, J lost 0 bases, and 12 bases lay in between. Germline V lookup: CDR1 MNHNS, CDR2 SASEGT. The CDR3 spells CASSQRAGSTDTQYF. The CDR3 DNA follows: TGTGCCAGCAGTCAGAGGGCCGGGAGCACAGATACGCAGTATTTT.

The chain links TRBV10-1 to TRBJ2-3, with D unclear. Trimming cost V 0 bases and J 4 bases, with 5 bases left between them. This CDR3 contains 13 residues. Germline assignment: CDR1 WNHNN and CDR2 SYGVQD (reference sequence). As DNA, the CDR3 is TGCGCCAGCAGTGAGTCGCCGGCAGATACGCAGTATTTT. It is translated as CASSESPADTQYF.

The chain employs TRBV6-4 and TRBJ2-7; D might be TRBD2 (6 bases). There are 15 residues in the CDR3. Germline V lookup: CDR1 MRHNA, CDR2 SNTAGT. The V end was cut by 5 bases, the J end by 6 bases, with 20 bases between. CDR3 coding DNA: TGTGCCAGCAGTTACACTAGCCAGGTGCTGAGCGAGCAGTACTTC. It is translated as CASSYTSQVLSEQYF.

This chain joins TRBV9 and TRBJ2-3; TRBD2 agrees at 8 bases. Germline-derived CDR1 and CDR2 are SGDLS and YYNGEE. The CDR3 has 15 amino acids. V lost 3 bases and J lost 2; bases outside the gene matches: 5. DNA for the CDR3: TGTGCCAGCAGCGCCACTAGCGGAATCACAGATACGCAGTATTTT. Protein: CASSATSGITDTQYF. The variable domain in full, with the rest retrieved from reference TRBV9 and TRBJ2-3, is DSGVTQTPKHLITATGQRVTLRCSPRSGDLSVYWYQQSLDQGLQFLIQYYNGEERAKGNILERFSAQQFPDLHSELNLSSLELGDSALYFCASSATSGITDTQYFGPGTRLTVL.

This clone was recorded a few times. This sequence joins TRBV9 and TRBJ1-5, with D tentatively TRBD1 (5 bases). Trimming took off 4 bases at V and 3 bases at J, with 11 bases between the two ends. The CDR3 is 14 amino acids. In germline, CDR1 is SGDLS, CDR2 YYNGEE. The CDR3 sequence: CASSPGPDNQPQHF. DNA for the CDR3: TGTGCCAGCAGCCCGGGACCGGACAATCAGCCCCAGCATTTT.

The chain combines TRBV4-2 with TRBJ1-4; D is unclear. The V end lost 1 base, the J end lost 6 bases, and 12 bases lay between the germline ends. The CDR3 has 15 residues. CDR1 is LGHNA and CDR2 is YNFKEQ in the germline V gene. The CDR3 loop reads CASSQVGNIDEKLFF. CDR3 DNA: TGTGCCAGCAGCCAAGTGGGGAATATTGATGAAAAACTGTTTTTT.

CDR3 protein: CAWSVGVGATYEQYF. CDR3 sequence (DNA): TGTGCCTGGAGTGTAGGGGTAGGGGCAACCTACGAGCAGTACTTC. The chain joins TRBV30 to TRBJ2-7, with D possibly TRBD1 on 5 matching bases. This CDR3 is 15 amino acids long. Germline loops: CDR1 GTSNPN, CDR2 SVGIG (reference sequence). Trimming pared 0 bases from V and 2 bases from J, leaving 14 bases between. The full variable domain, completed using reference TRBV30 and TRBJ2-7, is SQTIHQWPATLVQPVGSPLSLECTVEGTSNPNLYWYRQAAGRGLQLLFYSVGIGQISSEVPQNLSASRPQDRQFILSSKKLLLSDSGFYLCAWSVGVGATYEQYFGPGTRLTVT.

The sample holds one count of this clone. This chain connects TRBV11-2 to TRBJ2-3; maybe TRBD2 (7 bases). This CDR3 region has 14 residues. Germline loops: CDR1 SGHAT, CDR2 FQNNGV. Trimming took 0 bases from V and 6 from J, leaving 10 bases between them. The CDR3 coding sequence is TGTGCCAGCAGCTTAGACGGGGGGCGGGATACGCAGTATTTT. Protein: CASSLDGGRDTQYF.

The CDR3 DNA is TGTGCCAGCAGCCCAGGACAGCCTTTCCTTAACTATGGCTACACCTTC. As protein: CASSPGQPFLNYGYTF. This sequence joins TRBV7-9 and TRBJ1-2, with D possibly matching TRBD1 (6 bases). Germline-derived CDR1 and CDR2 are SEHNR and FQNEAQ (reference sequence). V was pared by 5 bases and J by 1 base, with 17 bases between. The CDR3 loop spans 16 amino acids.

This chain links TRBV11-2 with TRBJ2-5; 11 bases agree with TRBD1. V lost 2 bases, J lost 5 bases, and 7 bases stayed unmatched. The CDR3 loop spans 16 amino acids. Germline loops: CDR1 SGHAT, CDR2 FQNNGV. The CDR3 bases are TGTGCCAGCAGCTTACCGCCCGGACAGGGGGCCGAGACCCAGTACTTC. Residues: CASSLPPGQGAETQYF. Together with reference TRBV11-2 and TRBJ2-5, the CDR3 gives the full variable domain: EAGVAQSPRYKIIEKRQSVAFWCNPISGHATLYWYQQILGQGPKLLIQFQNNGVVDDSQLPKDRFSAERLKGVDSTLKIQPAKLEDSAVYLCASSLPPGQGAETQYFGPGTRLLVL.

This chain joins TRBV6-6 and TRBJ1-1; TRBD1 is a possible D gene (5 bases). This CDR3 has 13 residues. The germline CDR1 and CDR2 sequences are MNHNY and SVGAGI (reference sequence). Trimming shortened V by 4 bases and J by 3 bases, and 9 bases separated the two germline ends. CDR3 in amino acids: CASSSLGDTEAFF. CDR3 nucleotides: TGTGCCAGCAGTTCTTTAGGGGACACTGAAGCTTTCTTT.

V usage is TRBV27 and J usage is TRBJ1-2, with D possibly TRBD1 on 5 matching bases. Germline loops: CDR1 MNHEY, CDR2 SMNVEV (reference sequence). The CDR3 is 15 amino acids. Trimming removed 7 bases from V and 4 bases from J, with 19 bases in between. CDR3 loop: CASTPARGSGYGYTF. CDR3 nucleotide sequence: TGTGCCAGCACCCCCGCTCGGGGGTCGGGCTATGGCTACACCTTC.

The chain has TRBV11-2 and TRBJ2-5, with D possibly matching TRBD2 (5 bases). Trimming took 6 bases from V and 5 from J, leaving 16 bases between them. CDR1 is SGHAT and CDR2 is FQNNGV in the germline V gene. This CDR3 spans 14 amino acids. The DNA for the CDR3 is TGTGCCAGCAGTTTAAAAAACCGAGGGGAGACCCAGTACTTC. Translating it yields CASSLKNRGETQYF.

The chain is built from TRBV19 and TRBJ2-5; the match to TRBD2 covers 11 bases. The CDR3 has 14 amino acids. V gave up 6 bases and J gave up 5 bases; unmatched junction bases: 5. Germline assignment: CDR1 LNHDA and CDR2 SQIVND (reference sequence). The CDR3 sequence is CASRDIAGGETQYF. Written as DNA, the CDR3 is TGTGCCAGTAGAGACATAGCGGGGGGGGAGACCCAGTACTTC.

J is TRBJ1-2 and V is TRBV19; possible D gene TRBD1, 6 bases. The CDR3 consists of 14 residues. Germline V gives CDR1 LNHDA, CDR2 SQIVND (reference sequence). Trimming removed 7 bases from V and 4 bases from J, with 16 bases in between. As DNA, the CDR3 is TGTGCCAGTACCATCGACAGGAATGGCTATGGCTACACCTTC. Encoded protein: CASTIDRNGYGYTF.

V gene TRBV13 combines with J gene TRBJ1-1, with D possibly matching TRBD1 (6 bases). V was trimmed by 2 bases and J by 5 bases, leaving 12 bases between them. Germline values: CDR1 PRHDT, CDR2 FYEKMQ (reference sequence). The CDR3 length is 14 residues. The CDR3 here is CASSLMGAGTEAFF. CDR3 nucleotides: TGTGCCAGCAGCTTAATGGGGGCAGGGACTGAAGCTTTCTTT.